In its sample, the clone carrying this T cell receptor beta chain was seen a few times. Its cognate antigen is unknown. This sample was taken from a study of post-analysis software for immune sequencing data. General study results and limits: The normalized Chao1 diversity of multiple sclerosis patients was significantly lower than that of controls.

The TCR beta cDNA libraries carried unique molecular identifiers. TCRdb ran MiXCR on the PCR reads and lists one entry per CDR3 protein. The sample lists 700,000 to 900,000 distinct CDR3 sequences, about 43% occurring once. The receptor's source is a girl aged 5-17 years with multiple sclerosis. Sequencing was performed on blood.

DNA of the CDR3: TGTGCCAGCAGCTTAGTGATCCCCAATGAGCAGTTCTTC. Encoded protein: CASSLVIPNEQFF. The chain has TRBV7-8 and TRBJ2-1, with D uncertain. This CDR3 contains 13 residues. Germline V gene data show CDR1 as SGHVS and CDR2 as FQNEAQ. Deletions cut 1 base from V and 6 bases from J, with 7 bases between. The full variable domain, with the rest looked up from reference TRBV7-8 and TRBJ2-1, is GAGVSQSPRYKVAKRGQDVALRCDPISGHVSLFWYQQALGQGPEFLTYFQNEAQLDKSGLPSDRFFAERPEGSVSTLKIQRTQQEDSAVYLCASSLVIPNEQFFGPGTRLTVL.